Listed here are 7 T cell receptor beta chains from one sample, sequenced in a study of shared clonotypes between healthy human individuals. The assay was immunoSEQ multiplex PCR, and TCRdb's table has in-frame clones only and misses some. The sample gives roughly 2.6 million clones, roughly 92% of which show up once; 0.13% to 0.15% is in the top ten. Sequenced input: naive CD4+ T cells sorted from blood. Subset defined: CD45RA+ positively selected. The receptors were sampled from a man in his late teens or twenties in good health.

This chain links TRBV11-2 with TRBJ2-2; no firm D call. The CDR3 spans 14 residues. The germline V gene encodes CDR1 SGHAT and CDR2 FQNNGV. V was clipped by 2 bases and J by 2 bases, with 6 bases between them. CDR3 residues: CASSLIRNTGELFF. In nucleotides, the CDR3 is TGTGCCAGCAGCTTAATACGCAACACCGGGGAGCTGTTTTTT.

A word on this clone: In the same sample, other DNA sequences code for this CDR3. The chain employs TRBV6-4 and TRBJ2-2; perhaps TRBD1 as D (6 bases). Germline lookup yields CDR1 MRHNA and CDR2 SNTAGT. The CDR3 is made up of 14 amino acids. V dropped 4 bases and J dropped 0 bases, with 6 bases sitting between them. The CDR3 coding sequence is TGTGCCAGCAGTGGGACAGCGAACACCGGGGAGCTGTTTTTT. Translating it yields CASSGTANTGELFF.

This clone has only a few counts. The V call is TRBV30, the J call TRBJ1-1, with 7 bases that match TRBD1. Germline values: CDR1 GTSNPN, CDR2 SVGIG (reference sequence). There are 15 residues in the CDR3. V was clipped by 0 bases and J by 5 bases; unmatched bases: 9. The CDR3 sequence is CAWSVLDREGTEAFF. CDR3 DNA sequence: TGTGCCTGGAGTGTACTCGACAGGGAAGGGACTGAAGCTTTCTTT. Full variable domain (remainder filled in from reference TRBV30 and TRBJ1-1): SQTIHQWPATLVQPVGSPLSLECTVEGTSNPNLYWYRQAAGRGLQLLFYSVGIGQISSEVPQNLSASRPQDRQFILSSKKLLLSDSGFYLCAWSVLDREGTEAFFGQGTRLTVV.

The rearrangement links TRBV15 to TRBJ2-7, with D possibly matching TRBD2 (7 bases). CDR1 is LNHNV, CDR2 YYDKDF, per germline (reference sequence). The CDR3 sequence is 15 residues long. V gave up 0 bases and J gave up 2 bases, with 11 bases separating them. The CDR3 DNA follows: TGTGCCACCAGCAGAGAACGAGGGGGGGCCTACGAGCAGTACTTC. It encodes CATSRERGGAYEQYF. Together with reference TRBV15 and TRBJ2-7, the CDR3 gives the full variable domain: DAMVIQNPRYQVTQFGKPVTLSCSQTLNHNVMYWYQQKSSQAPKLLFHYYDKDFNNEADTPDNFQSRRPNTSFCFLDIRSPGLGDTAMYLCATSRERGGAYEQYFGPGTRLTVT.

This chain joins TRBV27 and TRBJ2-7, with D perhaps TRBD2 (6 bases). The CDR3 contains 14 residues. Germline V gene data show CDR1 as MNHEY and CDR2 as SMNVEV (reference sequence). V lost 5 bases, J lost 1 base, and 12 bases lay in between. In nucleotides, the CDR3 is TGTGCCAGCAGTAAGGGACGGGGGTCCTACGAGCAGTACTTC. Its protein product is CASSKGRGSYEQYF.

With respect to this clone: Other DNA sequences in the sample encode the same CDR3. This chain's CDR3 is CASSLGQGSGETQYF. The CDR3, as DNA: TGCGCCAGCAGCTTGGGACAGGGCAGTGGGGAGACCCAGTACTTC. V is TRBV5-1 and J is TRBJ2-5; 7 nucleotides align to TRBD1. CDR1 and CDR2 from the germline V gene are SGHRS and YFSETQ. The junction had 7 bases not matched to a gene; V was cut back by 0 bases and J by 5 bases. The CDR3 is made up of 15 amino acids.

The chain uses TRBV2 and TRBJ1-2; D not certain. The CDR3 consists of 14 residues. The V and J ends lost 0 bases and 7 bases respectively, with 12 bases between them. Germline assignment: CDR1 SNHLY and CDR2 FYNNEI. This CDR3 is CASSEAWSEGGYTF. CDR3 sequence (DNA): TGTGCCAGCAGTGAAGCTTGGTCTGAGGGTGGCTACACCTTC.